The 5 T cell receptor beta chains presented below share a single source sample, sequenced in a study of patients and donors after allogeneic stem cell transplantation. Each CDR3 protein gets one entry after TCRdb re-called the RT-PCR reads with MiXCR. The sample includes 900,000 to 1,000,000 distinct CDR3 sequences, approximately 19% seen only once; the top ten take 5% to 7.5%. The sequencing input was blood, either unsorted or a sorted T cell fraction (not recorded which). These receptor sequences come from a human donor who was either an allogeneic HSCT recipient or a stem cell or donor lymphocyte infusion donor (not recorded which). It is not recorded whose cells these are; they may come from a transplant donor.

This chain joins TRBV14 and TRBJ2-1; no firm D call. CDR1 and CDR2 (germline): SGHDN, FVKESK. Deletions cut 4 bases from V and 6 bases from J, with 19 bases between. The CDR3 totals 16 residues. The CDR3 loop is CASSPLGRLTPNEQFF. CDR3 in DNA: TGTGCCAGCAGCCCTTTAGGGCGACTCACCCCCAATGAGCAGTTCTTC. Full variable domain (rest looked up from reference TRBV14 and TRBJ2-1): EAGVTQFPSHSVIEKGQTVTLRCDPISGHDNLYWYRRVMGKEIKFLLHFVKESKQDESGMPNNRFLAERTGGTYSTLKVQPAELEDSGVYFCASSPLGRLTPNEQFFGPGTRLTVL.

The chain uses TRBV11-2 and TRBJ2-1; D is undetermined. This CDR3 spans 14 amino acids. The germline gives CDR1 SGHAT, CDR2 FQNNGV. Trimming took 3 bases from V and 3 from J, leaving 9 bases between them. The CDR3 DNA reads as TGTGCCAGCAGCTTTTGGGCGGACTACAATGAGCAGTTCTTC. Translating gives CASSFWADYNEQFF.

The rearrangement joins TRBV4-1 to TRBJ2-1; 9 bases match TRBD2. The V gene's germline CDR1 is MGHRA and CDR2 YSYEKL. V gave up 1 base and J gave up 7 bases; unmatched junction bases: 11. The CDR3 spans 17 residues. In DNA, the CDR3 is TGCGCCAGCAGCCAAGCCGGTTTAGCGGGAGCGTGGAATGAGCAGTTCTTC. It encodes CASSQAGLAGAWNEQFF.

The J gene is TRBJ2-1, the V gene TRBV20-1; 10 nucleotides agree with TRBD2. Trimming cost V 3 bases and J 8 bases; bases outside gene matches: 4. The CDR3 has 13 residues. Looked up from germline, CDR1 is DFQATT and CDR2 is SNEGSKA (reference sequence). CDR3 protein: CSASASGSDEQFF. In DNA, the CDR3 is TGCAGTGCTAGTGCTAGCGGGAGCGATGAGCAGTTCTTC.

The chain uses TRBV10-3 and TRBJ1-1, with D uncertain. The CDR3 totals 13 residues. Trimming took 1 base from V and 0 from J, leaving 3 bases between them. Germline V gives CDR1 ENHRY, CDR2 SYGVKD. The CDR3 DNA sequence: TGTGCCATCAGTGAGTGGATGAACACTGAAGCTTTCTTT. It codes for CAISEWMNTEAFF.